Presented here are 4 T cell receptor beta chains from one specimen sequenced in a study of control samples from healthy donors and cancer patients. Here immunoSEQ multiplex PCR was the method, and the copy in TCRdb shows in-frame clones only, minus some. The profile shows 40,000 to 50,000 clones, roughly 65% of them singletons. The sample was formalin-fixed, paraffin-embedded tissue. The receptors come from a male donor with melanoma.

In this sample, this clone turned up a few times. This chain uses TRBV24-1 with TRBJ2-1; D ambiguous. V was trimmed by 5 bases and J by 4 bases, leaving 2 bases between them. The CDR3 contains 11 residues. In germline, CDR1 is KGHDR, CDR2 SFDVKD. The CDR3 here is CATSVYNEQFF. The CDR3 nucleotides read TGTGCCACCAGTGTGTACAATGAGCAGTTCTTC.

As regards this clone: In the same sample, other DNA sequences code for this CDR3. The chain joins TRBV7-9 to TRBJ2-1; 10 positions agree with TRBD2. CDR3 size: 16 residues. The junction had 3 bases not matched to a gene; V was cut back by 0 bases and J by 4 bases. Germline-derived CDR1 and CDR2 are SEHNR and FQNEAQ (reference sequence). Here the CDR3 reads CASSLALAGAYNEQFF. The CDR3 region has the DNA TGTGCCAGCAGCTTAGCGCTAGCGGGAGCTTACAATGAGCAGTTCTTC.

The CDR3 protein is CASTPTSLGETQYF. The CDR3 region has the DNA TGTGCCAGCACTCCAACGTCCTTAGGAGAGACCCAGTACTTC. The chain recombines TRBV21-1 with TRBJ2-5. TRBV21-1 is noted as a pseudogene. The CDR3 runs to 14 residues.

Details on this clone: One junction end disagrees with the germline gene, perhaps due to a read error. CDR3 DNA: TGTGCCAGTAGTCCCCGGGCCCGAAACATCGGGGAGCTGTTTTTT. This sequence encodes CASSPRARNIGELFF. The chain joins TRBV19 to TRBJ2-2; D uncertain. CDR3 length: 15 amino acids. Germline CDR1 and CDR2: LNHDA and SQIVND (reference sequence).